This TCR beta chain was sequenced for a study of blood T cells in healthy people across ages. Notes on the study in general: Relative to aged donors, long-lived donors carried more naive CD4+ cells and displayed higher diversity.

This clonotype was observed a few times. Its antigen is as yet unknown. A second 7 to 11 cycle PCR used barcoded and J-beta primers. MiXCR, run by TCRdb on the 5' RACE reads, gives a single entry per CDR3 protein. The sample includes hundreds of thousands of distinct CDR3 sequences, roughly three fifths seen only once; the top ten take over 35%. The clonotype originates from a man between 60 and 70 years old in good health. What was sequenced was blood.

CDR3 bases: TGCGCCAGCAGCTTCCCTCTACGACGGGGTGGTCTGGATACGCAGTATTTT. It encodes CASSFPLRRGGLDTQYF. The chain has TRBV5-1 and TRBJ2-3; the D gene is possibly TRBD2 (5 bases). CDR1 is SGHRS, CDR2 YFSETQ, per germline. V lost 2 bases to trimming and J lost 6 bases, with 22 bases between them. The CDR3 is 17 residues long.